Following are 15 T cell receptor beta chains from one sample sequenced in a study of cytomegalovirus exposure and HLA in healthy donors. 60 Vbeta and 13 Jbeta primers were used in PCR. Clones were read by immunoSEQ multiplex PCR, and TCRdb kept only the in-frame ones, dropping some. The table has about 110,000 clones, just over 75% seen once. Sequencing was carried out using PBMCs. The receptors here all came from a man in his thirties or forties in good health and CMV-seropositive.

The sample holds one count of this clone. The chain combines TRBV28 with TRBJ1-3; D gene uncertain. The germline gives CDR1 MDHEN, CDR2 SYDVKM. Trimming removed 8 bases at V and 2 bases at J, with 13 bases between. There are 14 residues in the CDR3. The CDR3 protein is CASGRVRAGNTIYF. Written as DNA, the CDR3 is TGTGCCAGCGGGAGGGTCAGAGCTGGAAACACCATATATTTT.

V is TRBV2 and J is TRBJ1-5, with D maybe TRBD1 (5 bases). Germline loops: CDR1 SNHLY, CDR2 FYNNEI. The CDR3 length is 13 residues. V was shortened by 8 bases and J by 2 bases, with 10 bases between the two germline ends. The CDR3 loop reads CASGAQGNQPQHF. CDR3 coding DNA: TGTGCCAGCGGGGCTCAGGGCAATCAGCCCCAGCATTTT.

This sequence joins TRBV27 and TRBJ1-2; no reliable D call. The V gene lost 2 bases and the J gene lost 4 bases, with 11 bases spanning the gap. The CDR3 totals 14 residues. Per the germline V gene, CDR1 is MNHEY and CDR2 is SMNVEV (reference sequence). Here the CDR3 reads CASSLSRSLYGYTF. The CDR3 DNA is TGTGCCAGCAGTTTAAGCAGGTCGCTCTATGGCTACACCTTC.

The chain has TRBV29-1 and TRBJ2-7; 10 bases map to TRBD1. This CDR3 region has 15 residues. Trimming took 4 bases from V and 3 from J; bases not matched to a gene: 9. Germline-derived CDR1 and CDR2 are SQVTM and ANQGSEA. The CDR3 DNA sequence: TGCAGCGTTGGACAGGGGGCTGGTGGAAGCTACGAGCAGTACTTC. It is translated as CSVGQGAGGSYEQYF.

This sequence joins TRBV19 and TRBJ2-7; 10 bases fit TRBD1. J gave up 9 bases and V 10 bases, and 15 bases lay outside the gene matches. The CDR3 runs 14 residues. In germline, CDR1 is LNHDA, CDR2 SQIVND (reference sequence). Here the CDR3 DNA reads TGTGCCAACCCGAAGGACAGGGGGTTCCGCGGGCAGTACTTC. Amino acids: CANPKDRGFRGQYF.

The chain carries TRBV5-1 and TRBJ2-1; 9 nucleotides align to TRBD2. Germline trimming cut 4 bases from V and 6 bases from J; bases unmatched to any gene: 8. CDR3 size: 15 residues. Germline lookup yields CDR1 SGHRS and CDR2 YFSETQ. As DNA, the CDR3 is TGCGCCAGCAGCCTTTTAGCGGGGGTAGGCAATGAGCAGTTCTTC. It yields the protein CASSLLAGVGNEQFF.

The V gene is TRBV10-3, the J gene TRBJ2-1, with 7 positions matching TRBD2. Germline loops: CDR1 ENHRY, CDR2 SYGVKD. The V gene end was trimmed by 0 bases and the J gene end by 9 bases; junction bases not matched to a gene: 5. CDR3 length: 14 amino acids. The CDR3 DNA reads TGTGCCATCAGTGAGTCCGGACTAGTGAGTGAGCAGTTCTTC. Protein sequence: CAISESGLVSEQFF.

The genes are TRBV7-8 and TRBJ2-1; tentative D call: TRBD2 (6 bases). This CDR3 has 14 residues. V was clipped by 4 bases and J by 7 bases, with 14 bases between them. Per germline, CDR1 SGHVS and CDR2 FQNEAQ. The CDR3 spells CASSWGSRGNEQFF. Here the CDR3 DNA reads TGTGCCAGCAGCTGGGGGTCTCGGGGGAATGAGCAGTTCTTC.

This clone was seen a single time. V and J are TRBV5-4 and TRBJ2-2; 9 bases are a match to TRBD1. The CDR3 sequence is 15 residues long. The germline V gene encodes CDR1 SGHNT and CDR2 YYREEE (reference sequence). Unmatched junction bases numbered 5, after V lost 3 bases and J lost 5 bases. Here the CDR3 DNA reads TGTGCCAGCAGCTCGGGACAGGGAGAGACCGGGGAGCTGTTTTTT. Amino acids: CASSSGQGETGELFF.

V and J are TRBV7-5 and TRBJ1-3. TRBV7-5 is a pseudogene segment. The length of the CDR3 is 19 residues. The CDR3 is CARSPNEGRMQVSGNTIYF. The CDR3 DNA follows: TGTGCCAGAAGCCCGAACGAAGGGAGAATGCAGGTCTCTGGAAACACCATATATTTT.

The gene calls are TRBV30 and TRBJ1-6; D perhaps matches TRBD1 (5 bases). Trimming removed 3 bases at V and 0 bases at J, with 15 bases between. The CDR3 runs to 17 residues. The germline CDR1 and CDR2 sequences are GTSNPN and SVGIG (reference sequence). CDR3 DNA: TGTGCCTGGAGACAAGGGGCCGGGAGCTCCTATAATTCACCCCTCCACTTT. Translation gives CAWRQGAGSSYNSPLHF. Complete variable domain (other parts from reference TRBV30 and TRBJ1-6): SQTIHQWPATLVQPVGSPLSLECTVEGTSNPNLYWYRQAAGRGLQLLFYSVGIGQISSEVPQNLSASRPQDRQFILSSKKLLLSDSGFYLCAWRQGAGSSYNSPLHFGNGTRLTVT.

This chain links TRBV6-6 with TRBJ1-2; D not resolved. Trimming left V 0 bases short and J 5 bases short, with 7 bases between. There are 13 residues in the CDR3. CDR1 and CDR2 (germline): MNHNY, SVGAGI (reference sequence). CDR3 protein: CASSYSKQYGYTF. CDR3 sequence (DNA): TGTGCCAGCAGTTACTCGAAACAATATGGCTACACCTTC.

The V and J genes are TRBV7-9 and TRBJ1-4; D is unclear. The germline V gene encodes CDR1 SEHNR and CDR2 FQNEAQ (reference sequence). Deletions cut 2 bases from V and 7 bases from J, with 17 bases between. CDR3 length: 16 amino acids. The CDR3 loop reads CASSLLATLAGEKLFF. The CDR3 region has the DNA TGTGCCAGCAGCTTATTGGCTACCCTAGCGGGTGAAAAACTGTTTTTT.

The rearrangement links TRBV19 to TRBJ2-7; maybe TRBD2 (6 bases). The CDR3 is 15 amino acids. Trimming took off 7 bases at V and 0 bases at J, with 16 bases between the two ends. Germline V gene data show CDR1 as LNHDA and CDR2 as SQIVND (reference sequence). CDR3 in amino acids: CASIGRRGLSYEQYF. CDR3 DNA: TGTGCCAGTATTGGGCGGCGGGGCCTCTCCTACGAGCAGTACTTC. The full variable domain, completed using reference TRBV19 and TRBJ2-7, is DGGITQSPKYLFRKEGQNVTLSCEQNLNHDAMYWYRQDPGQGLRLIYYSQIVNDFQKGDIAEGYSVSREKKESFPLTVTSAQKNPTAFYLCASIGRRGLSYEQYFGPGTRLTVT.

This chain uses TRBV27 with TRBJ2-6; 8 nucleotides match TRBD1. Trimming removed 3 bases from V and 1 base from J; junction bases left unmatched: 5. The CDR3 has 17 amino acids. Germline CDR1 is MNHEY and CDR2 is SMNVEV (reference sequence). CDR3 sequence (DNA): TGTGCCAGCAGTTTTTTTAACAGGGGGTCTGGGGCCAACGTCCTGACTTTC. As protein: CASSFFNRGSGANVLTF. Using reference TRBV27 and TRBJ2-6 for the parts outside the CDR3, the full variable domain is EAQVTQNPRYLITVTGKKLTVTCSQNMNHEYMSWYRQDPGLGLRQIYYSMNVEVTDKGDVPEGYKVSRKEKRNFPLILESPSPNQTSLYFCASSFFNRGSGANVLTFGAGSRLTVL.